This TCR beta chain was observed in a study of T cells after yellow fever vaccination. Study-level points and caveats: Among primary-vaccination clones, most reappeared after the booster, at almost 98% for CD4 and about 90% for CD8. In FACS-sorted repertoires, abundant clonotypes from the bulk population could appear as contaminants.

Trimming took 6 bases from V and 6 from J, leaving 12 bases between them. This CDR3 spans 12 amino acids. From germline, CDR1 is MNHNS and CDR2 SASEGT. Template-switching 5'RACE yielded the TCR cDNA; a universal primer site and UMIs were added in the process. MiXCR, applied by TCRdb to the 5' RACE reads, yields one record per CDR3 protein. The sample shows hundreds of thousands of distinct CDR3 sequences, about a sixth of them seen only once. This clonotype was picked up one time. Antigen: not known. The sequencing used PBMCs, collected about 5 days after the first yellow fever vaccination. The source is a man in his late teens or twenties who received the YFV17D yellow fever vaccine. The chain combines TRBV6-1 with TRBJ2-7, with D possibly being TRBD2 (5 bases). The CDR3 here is CASSFTSREQYF. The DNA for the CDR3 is TGTGCCAGCAGCTTTACTAGTCGCGAGCAGTACTTC.